A single sample is the source of the 23 T cell receptor beta chains below, sequenced in a study of CD8 T cells in ankylosing spondylitis. TCRdb redid the calling of the 5' RACE reads with MiXCR, one entry per CDR3 protein. This sample has 130,000 or so distinct CDR3 sequences; 6.5% to 9% occur once, and the top ten carry 10% to 15%. The sample taken for sequencing was blood, either unsorted or a sorted T cell fraction (not recorded which). Receptors were obtained from a male donor with ankylosing spondylitis or in good health (not recorded which).

This clonotype was detected many times. The chain has TRBV1 and TRBJ1-2. TRBV1 is marked as a pseudogene. The CDR3 sequence is 15 residues long. In DNA form, the CDR3 reads TGCACCAGCAGCCCCAAGGGGGAGGGCGGCTATGGCTACACCTTC. Translated: CTSSPKGEGGYGYTF.

This clonotype was seen repeatedly, ten times or more. The V gene is TRBV5-1, the J gene TRBJ2-1; D is possibly TRBD1 (5 bases). CDR1 is SGHRS and CDR2 is YFSETQ in the germline V gene. The CDR3 runs to 13 residues. Trimming shortened V by 6 bases and J by 8 bases, and 15 bases separated the two germline ends. The chain's CDR3 is CASNQGDGDEQFF. As DNA, the CDR3 is TGCGCCAGCAACCAGGGTGACGGAGATGAGCAGTTCTTC.

This chain links TRBV7-9 with TRBJ2-5; 12 bases are shared with TRBD2. After removal of 4 bases from V and 5 bases from J, the junction contained 2 bases not matched to a gene. CDR1 is SEHNR and CDR2 is FQNEAQ in the germline V gene (reference sequence). This CDR3 has 14 amino acids. CDR3 DNA sequence: TGTGCCAGCAGCTGGACTAGCGGGAAGGAGACCCAGTACTTC. This codes for CASSWTSGKETQYF.

This clonotype was observed at least ten times. The chain recombines TRBV7-2 with TRBJ2-1; 10 positions agree with TRBD2. The CDR3 covers 18 residues. Germline V lookup: CDR1 SGHTA, CDR2 FQGNSA. V trimming: 8 bases; J trimming: 0 bases; junction bases outside the gene matches: 13. The CDR3 bases are TGTGCCAGCGCCCTTAGGGCTAGCGGGGGCTTCTCCTACAATGAGCAGTTCTTC. Translating gives CASALRASGGFSYNEQFF.

This clonotype occurred many times. The chain couples TRBV20-1 to TRBJ2-1, with 8 bases matching TRBD2. The germline CDR1 and CDR2 sequences are DFQATT and SNEGSKA (reference sequence). The junction had 11 bases not matched to a gene; V was cut back by 6 bases and J by 4 bases. CDR3 size: 15 residues. CDR3 sequence reads: CSARPPGLVYNEQFF. The CDR3 DNA reads TGCAGTGCGCGACCTCCGGGACTAGTTTACAATGAGCAGTTCTTC.

This clonotype has a count of ten or more. CDR3 sequence: CASSSDRQNEKLFF. The CDR3 bases are TGTGCCAGCAGTTCGGACAGACAGAATGAAAAACTGTTTTTT. This sequence joins TRBV6-2 or TRBV6-3 and TRBJ1-4; D possibly corresponds to TRBD1 (6 bases). This CDR3 is built from 14 residues. V lost 4 bases and J 5 bases, leaving 11 bases between the germline ends. The germline V gene encodes CDR1 MNHEY and CDR2 SVGEGT.

This clonotype has ten or more counts. The chain links TRBV29-1 to TRBJ1-2; D might be TRBD1 (5 bases). The V gene's germline CDR1 is SQVTM and CDR2 ANQGSEA. Trimming shortened V by 6 bases and J by 8 bases, and 16 bases separated the two germline ends. The CDR3 consists of 12 residues. DNA of the CDR3: TGCAGCGTAAACGGCCAGGGTGACGGCTACACCTTC. This codes for CSVNGQGDGYTF.

V gene TRBV12-3 or TRBV12-4 combines with J gene TRBJ2-1; D is uncertain. The V end lost 8 bases, the J end lost 4 bases, and 21 bases lay between the germline ends. The CDR3 is 16 residues long. CDR3 sequence (DNA): TGTGCCAGCGAAAATAAGCGAAGGGCTCCGTACAATGAGCAGTTCTTC. Translation: CASENKRRAPYNEQFF.

A few counts support this clonotype. This chain joins TRBV6-6 and TRBJ1-2; D remains unclear. The CDR3 is made up of 11 amino acids. Germline values: CDR1 MNHNY, CDR2 SVGAGI (reference sequence). The germline V and J ends were trimmed by 3 bases and 7 bases, with 6 bases remaining between them. The CDR3 DNA reads TGTGCCAGCAGTTATGCCCCTGGCTACACCTTC. Translation gives CASSYAPGYTF.

This clonotype appeared many times. The rearrangement joins TRBV7-2 to TRBJ1-2; no clear D gene. Germline CDR1 reads SGHTA; CDR2 reads FQGNSA. V was clipped by 2 bases and J by 2 bases, with 6 bases between them. This CDR3 is 13 amino acids long. CDR3 protein: CASSLHKNYGYTF. DNA of the CDR3: TGTGCCAGCAGCTTACACAAAAACTATGGCTACACCTTC.

This clonotype was seen repeatedly, ten times or more. The chain carries TRBV7-2 and TRBJ2-3; D is undetermined. This CDR3 is 12 amino acids long. Trimming removed 1 base at V and 7 bases at J, with 6 bases between. CDR1 is SGHTA and CDR2 is FQGNSA in the germline V gene. The CDR3 DNA reads TGTGCCAGCAGCTTAGAGGGATATACGCAGTATTTT. Translation gives CASSLEGYTQYF.

In this sample, this clonotype turned up many times. V is TRBV5-5 and J is TRBJ2-2; 8 nucleotides align to TRBD1. V trimming: 4 bases; J trimming: 7 bases; junction bases outside the gene matches: 12. CDR1 SGHKS and CDR2 YYEKEE come from the germline V gene (reference sequence). The CDR3 is 16 residues long. The CDR3 nucleotides read TGTGCCAGCAGCCAGCGCGTCAGGGGGCAAGTCGGGGAGCTGTTTTTT. Protein: CASSQRVRGQVGELFF.

This clonotype was recorded at least ten times. V gene TRBV15 combines with J gene TRBJ1-1; D gene ambiguous. Trimming removed 1 base at V and 6 bases at J, with 9 bases between. CDR1 is LNHNV and CDR2 is YYDKDF in the germline V gene (reference sequence). There are 13 residues in the CDR3. CDR3 amino acids: CATSRAGKPEAFF. Written as DNA, the CDR3 is TGTGCCACCAGCAGAGCTGGGAAGCCTGAAGCTTTCTTT.

This clonotype was observed many times. The chain has TRBV7-3 and TRBJ2-3; unclear D gene. Germline loops: CDR1 SGHTA, CDR2 FQGTGA. V was cut by 2 bases and J by 1 base, with 13 bases left in between. This CDR3 contains 16 residues. DNA for the CDR3: TGTGCCAGCAGCTTAGTTGCAGCGCCTGGCACAGATACGCAGTATTTT. Amino acid sequence: CASSLVAAPGTDTQYF.

This clonotype was seen at least ten times. The J gene is TRBJ2-3, the V gene TRBV7-2; D call uncertain. The CDR3 loop spans 13 amino acids. Germline CDR1 SGHTA, CDR2 FQGNSA. The V end was cut by 4 bases, the J end by 5 bases, with 10 bases between. The CDR3 protein is CASSYNLGDTQYF. DNA of the CDR3: TGTGCCAGCAGCTACAACTTGGGAGATACGCAGTATTTT.

This clonotype was counted at least ten times. In nucleotides, the CDR3 is TGTGCCTGGAGTGTACGTAGCTCCTACGAGCAGTACTTC. As protein: CAWSVRSSYEQYF. This chain uses TRBV30 with TRBJ2-7, with unresolved D. Trimming pared 0 bases from V and 0 bases from J, leaving 6 bases between. The CDR3 extends over 13 amino acids. Germline loops: CDR1 GTSNPN, CDR2 SVGIG (reference sequence).

This clonotype was observed at least ten times. J is TRBJ2-2 and V is TRBV7-3; D is unclear. Per germline, CDR1 SGHTA and CDR2 FQGTGA. V shed 1 base and J shed 3 bases, with 6 bases lying between them. The CDR3 length is 14 residues. CDR3 nucleotides: TGTGCCAGCAGCTTAAGGGGTTACACCGGGGAGCTGTTTTTT. It encodes CASSLRGYTGELFF.

This clonotype came up many times. CDR3 protein: CASSLAGTLNTEAFF. The CDR3 DNA reads TGCGCCAGCAGCTTGGCCGGGACGTTGAACACTGAAGCTTTCTTT. The V and J genes are TRBV5-1 and TRBJ1-1; D might be TRBD1 (5 bases). Germline V gene lookup returns CDR1 SGHRS and CDR2 YFSETQ. Trimming took 0 bases from V and 0 from J, leaving 9 bases between them. This CDR3 has 15 residues.

This clonotype was recorded a few times. The chain is built from TRBV30 and TRBJ1-2, with D unclear. This CDR3 is 14 amino acids long. Trimming pared 0 bases from V and 5 bases from J, leaving 13 bases between. Germline loops: CDR1 GTSNPN, CDR2 SVGIG (reference sequence). The DNA of the CDR3 is TGTGCCTGGAGTGTACGAAGGGCCTTGTATGGCTACACCTTC. Translating it yields CAWSVRRALYGYTF.

This clonotype has a count of ten or more. The chain recombines TRBV20-1 with TRBJ2-7; 9 bases are shared with TRBD2. V lost 3 bases, J lost 3 bases, and 9 bases stayed unmatched. CDR3 length: 15 amino acids. Germline V gene sequence: CDR1 DFQATT, CDR2 SNEGSKA (reference sequence). Written as DNA, the CDR3 is TGCAGTGCTAGTGGAAGCGGGGGGCTATTCTACGAGCAGTACTTC. Amino acid sequence: CSASGSGGLFYEQYF.

This clonotype showed up many times. V and J are TRBV10-3 and TRBJ2-1; D gene ambiguous. Germline lookup yields CDR1 ENHRY and CDR2 SYGVKD. Trimming left V 4 bases short and J 4 bases short, with 8 bases between. The CDR3 totals 13 residues. CDR3 amino acids: CAISGLNYNEQFF. The DNA for the CDR3 is TGTGCCATCAGTGGTCTGAATTACAATGAGCAGTTCTTC.

This clonotype occurred many times. CDR3 nucleotide sequence: TGTGCCAGCAGCTTAGCGCGGGCAGGGCAAAATGAGCAGTTCTTC. Translated: CASSLARAGQNEQFF. The genes are TRBV7-2 and TRBJ2-1; the D call may be TRBD1 or TRBD2 (5 bases each). The V gene's germline CDR1 is SGHTA and CDR2 FQGNSA. Trimming removed 0 bases at V and 7 bases at J, with 13 bases between. CDR3 length equals 15 residues.

This clonotype was seen ten or more times. V and J are TRBV5-1 and TRBJ2-3, with D unclear. V dropped 1 base and J dropped 4 bases, with 10 bases sitting between them. This CDR3 comprises 14 residues. Germline V gives CDR1 SGHRS, CDR2 YFSETQ. The CDR3, as DNA: TGCGCCAGCAGCTTGCCTGTAGTCCCAGATACGCAGTATTTT. This codes for CASSLPVVPDTQYF. The full variable domain, in which reference TRBV5-1 and TRBJ2-3 provide the parts outside the CDR3, is KAGVTQTPRYLIKTRGQQVTLSCSPISGHRSVSWYQQTPGQGLQFLFEYFSETQRNKGNFPGRFSGRQFSNSRSEMNVSTLELGDSALYLCASSLPVVPDTQYFGPGTRLTVL.